This T cell receptor beta chain emerged from a study of cytomegalovirus exposure and HLA in healthy donors. Across the study: T cells numbering around 170 million yielded 90 million to 140 million unique TCR beta sequences in an earlier analysis. Study-level findings and limits: Researchers counted 164 TCR beta chains as cytomegalovirus-associated. V- and J-gene trimming in TCR beta was tied to a missense DCLRE1C variant by an analysis performed later. DRB1 had the most TCR associations and HLA-C the fewest, a later analysis found, with rates varying by HLA locus.

Vbeta (60) and Jbeta (13) primers were used in the PCR. The repertoire was sequenced with immunoSEQ multiplex PCR; TCRdb's copy has only in-frame clones and lacks some. The sample yields approximately 250,000 clones, roughly 84% seen once. In regard to this clone: The antigen remains unidentified.

The CDR3 has 14 amino acids. CDR1 and CDR2 (germline): SGHVS, FQNEAQ. Trimming left V 0 bases short and J 0 bases short, with 5 bases between. The receptor comes from a girl aged 2-10 years in good health and CMV-seronegative. This chain links TRBV7-8 with TRBJ1-1, with D uncertain. Material: PBMCs. CDR3 region: CASSLARMNTEAFF. CDR3 sequence (DNA): TGTGCCAGCAGCTTAGCGCGGATGAACACTGAAGCTTTCTTT.